The rows below give T cell receptor beta chains drawn from one sample of a study of graft-versus-host responses after intestinal transplantation. Sequencing used immunoSEQ multiplex PCR; TCRdb keeps in-frame clones, though not all of them. The sample contains over 80,000 clones, 86% of which appear only once. The source material was PBMCs, sampled 255 days after intestinal transplant. The receptors here all came from a human patient who received an intestinal transplant, so some T cells may come from the graft donor. The CDR3 runs from the conserved cysteine through the conserved F or W. A D gene is named only where the DNA matches it firmly. Clone sizes are given selectively: once, few, many, or a class where the clone is expanded.

TRBV19	.	.	TRBJ1-1	TGTGCCAGTACCACGTCAGGGACTGAAGCTTTCTTT	CASTTSGTEAFF
TRBV6-4	TRBD1	.	TRBJ2-1	TGTGCCAGCAGTCGGGGACAGGAATACAATGAGCAGTTCTTC	CASSRGQEYNEQFF
TRBV27	TRBD2	.	TRBJ2-5	TGTGCCAGCAGCCCCGGACTAGCGGGGGGATGGGGGACCCAGTACTTC	CASSPGLAGGWGTQYF
TRBV7-9	.	.	TRBJ1-4	TGTGCCAGCAGCCCGCCTAGCCCAACTAATGAAAAACTGTTTTTT	CASSPPSPTNEKLFF
TRBV7-8	.	.	TRBJ1-1	TGTGCCAGCAGCTCCTCGCCGACCCTTGTAAGCACTGAAGCTTTCTTT	CASSSSPTLVSTEAFF
TRBV2	.	.	TRBJ2-2	TGTGCCAGCAGTGAACTCACCGAGATCACCGGGGAGCTGTTTTTT	CASSELTEITGELFF
TRBV6-5	.	.	TRBJ1-2	TGTGCCAGCAGTTACGAGCAGGCGAATGGCTACACCTTC	CASSYEQANGYTF
TRBV6-1	TRBD1	.	TRBJ2-7	TGTGCCAGCACCCCGGGACAGGGTGGCCACGAGCAGTACTTC	CASTPGQGGHEQYF
TRBV30	.	once	TRBJ2-7	TGTGCCTGGAGTAGTAAGGGATCCTACGAGCAGTACTTC	CAWSSKGSYEQYF
TRBV4-2	.	.	TRBJ2-4	TGTGCCAGCAGCCAAGATCTCCCTACGGGATCCAAAAACATTCAGTACTTC	CASSQDLPTGSKNIQYF
TRBV5-3	TRBD1	.	TRBJ2-7	TGTGCCAGAAGCTATACGACAGGGACAGCCTACGAGCAGTACTTC	CARSYTTGTAYEQYF
TRBV4-1	.	.	TRBJ1-3	TGCGCCAGCAGCCAAGGTCCAGCGGGAAACACCATATATTTT	CASSQGPAGNTIYF
TRBV7-2	.	.	TRBJ1-2	TGTGCCAGCAGCTCCGGGGCCCAGCCCGGCTACACCTTC	CASSSGAQPGYTF
TRBV5-6	TRBD2	once	TRBJ2-5	TGTGCCAGCAGCTCAATGAGCGGGGGCACCCTGGGAGAGACCCAGTACTTC	CASSSMSGGTLGETQYF
TRBV12-1	.	.	TRBJ2-7	TGTGCCAGCACCAGAAATACCGGGACTAGCTCCTACGAGCAGTACTTC	CASTRNTGTSSYEQYF
TRBV27	.	.	TRBJ2-5	TGTGCCAGCAGTTTATCCGGCCAAGAGACCCAGTACTTC	CASSLSGQETQYF
TRBV4-2	.	.	TRBJ2-2	TGTGCCAGCAGCCAAGACTTGGTTGTATCGGGGCGTACGGGCGGGGAGCTGTTTTTT	CASSQDLVVSGRTGGELFF
TRBV19	TRBD2	.	TRBJ2-1	TGTGCCAGTAGTAGGGGGAGCGGGAGGGCCTACAATGAGCAGTTCTTC	CASSRGSGRAYNEQFF
TRBV6-6	TRBD1	few	TRBJ1-1	TGTGCCAGCAGCCCACCGGGACAGGGGGCCGCTGAAGCTTTCTTT	CASSPPGQGAAEAFF
TRBV30	TRBD2	.	TRBJ2-2	TGTGCCTGGAGTCCAAGACTAGCGGTTACGAACACCGGGGAGCTGTTTTTT	CAWSPRLAVTNTGELFF
TRBV19	TRBD2	.	TRBJ2-3	TGTGCCAGTGGGCGGACTAGCGGGGGAGGAGATACGCAGTATTTT	CASGRTSGGGDTQYF
TRBV4-1	TRBD2	.	TRBJ2-3	TGCGCCAGCAGCCCAAGGACTAGCGGGAGCACAGATACGCAGTATTTT	CASSPRTSGSTDTQYF
TRBV19	TRBD1	few	TRBJ2-1	TGTGCCAGTCTCAATAGAGGACAGGGCCTCAATGAGCAGTTCTTC	CASLNRGQGLNEQFF
TRBV29-1	TRBD1	.	TRBJ1-3	TGCAGCGTTATTTCACAGGGGAGAGGAAACACCATATATTTT	CSVISQGRGNTIYF
TRBV28	.	.	TRBJ1-5	TGTGCCAGCACCAAGGGGCTAAATAGCAATCAGCCCCAGCATTTT	CASTKGLNSNQPQHF
TRBV6-1	TRBD2	.	TRBJ2-7	TGTGCCAGCAGTGAAGCGCCTAGCGGGAGCTACGAGCAGTACTTC	CASSEAPSGSYEQYF
TRBV27	.	.	TRBJ1-4	TGTGCCAGCAGGGAATTAGGAGGGTCTAATGAAAAACTGTTTTTT	CASRELGGSNEKLFF
TRBV2	.	.	TRBJ1-4	TGTGCCAGCAGTGACAGAAGGAATGAAAAACTGTTTTTT	CASSDRRNEKLFF
TRBV4-2	.	.	TRBJ2-3	TGTGCCAGCTCGGGGGGCTCTGGCACAGATACGCAGTATTTT	CASSGGSGTDTQYF
TRBV15	.	.	TRBJ1-1	TGTGCCACCAGTTGGCAGAGTCTGAACACTGAAGCTTTCTTT	CATSWQSLNTEAFF
TRBV9	.	.	TRBJ1-2	TGTGCCAGCAGCGTAGTTAGGTGGGGCAGGGCGGGAGGCTACACCTTC	CASSVVRWGRAGGYTF
TRBV6-6	.	.	TRBJ2-5	TGTGCCAGCAGTTTTGGGGGGAAAGAGACCCAGTACTTC	CASSFGGKETQYF
TRBV29-1	TRBD1	.	TRBJ2-5	TGCAGCGTTGTTAAGGGGGCCGGGGAGACCCAGTACTTC	CSVVKGAGETQYF
TRBV28	.	.	TRBJ2-2	TGTGCCAGCAGTTTGGTGCCACTAGTCTCCCGGGAGCTGTTTTTT	CASSLVPLVSRELFF
TRBV27	TRBD1	.	TRBJ1-2	TGTGCCAGCAGCCCCGGGACAGGGTTTCTGGGCTACACCTTC	CASSPGTGFLGYTF
TRBV7-8	.	.	TRBJ2-7	TGTGCCAGCAGCCCGAGTATCTCCTACGAGCAGTACTTC	CASSPSISYEQYF
TRBV2	TRBD1	.	TRBJ2-5	TGTGCCAGCAGCCGCTCGGGGACAGGCCAAGAGACCCAGTACTTC	CASSRSGTGQETQYF
TRBV5-4	TRBD2	.	TRBJ2-3	TGTGCCAGCAGCTTGAGGGCTCCTAGCGGGGGGGCCACAGATACGCAGTATTTT	CASSLRAPSGGATDTQYF
TRBV7-2	TRBD1	once	TRBJ2-5	TGTGCCAGCAGCTTAGTAGGGACAGGGAAAGAGACCCAGTACTTC	CASSLVGTGKETQYF
TRBV27	TRBD2	.	TRBJ2-3	TGTGCCAGCAGTTTATCACCTAGCGGGGGTAGCACAGATACGCAGTATTTT	CASSLSPSGGSTDTQYF
TRBV6-1	.	.	TRBJ1-1	TGTGCCAGCTCCTCTTACAGGGCGAACACTGAAGCTTTCTTT	CASSSYRANTEAFF
TRBV30	.	.	TRBJ1-5	TGTGCCTGGAGCCGTTCAAGCGGCCCCCAGCATTTT	CAWSRSSGPQHF